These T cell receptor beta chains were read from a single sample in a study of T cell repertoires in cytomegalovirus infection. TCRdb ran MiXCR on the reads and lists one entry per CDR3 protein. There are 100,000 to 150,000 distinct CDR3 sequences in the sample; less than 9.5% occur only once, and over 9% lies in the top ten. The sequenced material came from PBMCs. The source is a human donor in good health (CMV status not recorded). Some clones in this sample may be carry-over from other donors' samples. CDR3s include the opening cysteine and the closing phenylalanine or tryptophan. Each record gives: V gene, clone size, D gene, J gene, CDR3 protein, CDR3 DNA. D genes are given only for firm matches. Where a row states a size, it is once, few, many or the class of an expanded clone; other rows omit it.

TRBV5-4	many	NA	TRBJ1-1	CAFWTEARYTEAFF	TGTGCCTTCTGGACAGAGGCGAGGTACACTGAAGCTTTCTTT
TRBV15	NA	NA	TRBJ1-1	CATSREGGFGMNTEAFF	TGTGCCACCAGCAGAGAAGGAGGTTTTGGGATGAACACTGAAGCTTTCTTT
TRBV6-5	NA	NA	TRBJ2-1	CASSNRVGYEGEQFF	TGTGCCAGCAGTAACAGGGTCGGGTACGAGGGTGAGCAGTTCTTC
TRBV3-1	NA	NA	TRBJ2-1	CASSQDRRGEQFF	TGTGCCAGCAGCCAAGACAGGCGCGGGGAGCAGTTCTTC
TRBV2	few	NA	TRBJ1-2	CASRGSGYTF	TGTGCCAGCAGGGGGTCTGGCTACACCTTC
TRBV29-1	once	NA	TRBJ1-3	CSVERRTGNTIYF	TGCAGCGTTGAAAGACGGACTGGAAACACCATATATTTT
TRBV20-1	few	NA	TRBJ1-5	CSASRQRDQPQHF	TGCAGTGCTAGTAGACAACGGGATCAGCCCCAGCATTTT
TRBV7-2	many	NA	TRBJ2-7	CASSIVYEQYF	TGTGCCAGCAGTATAGTCTACGAGCAGTACTTC
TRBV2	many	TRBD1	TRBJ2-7	CASRRRGLWGQAISYEQYF	TGTGCCAGCAGAAGGAGGGGTCTCTGGGGACAGGCCATCTCCTACGAGCAGTACTTC
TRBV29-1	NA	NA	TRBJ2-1	CSVATPNEQFF	TGCAGCGTTGCTACGCCCAATGAGCAGTTCTTC
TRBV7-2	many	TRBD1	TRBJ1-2	CASSPPQGARISGYTF	TGTGCCAGCAGCCCACCCCAGGGGGCGCGTATCTCTGGCTACACCTTC